The rows below give T cell receptor beta chains drawn from one sample of a study of T cell repertoires in cytomegalovirus infection. The antigens for these receptors are not known. A single record per CDR3 protein comes from TCRdb applying MiXCR to the reads. The table lists 300,000 or so distinct CDR3 sequences, about 25% of them singletons. The source was cultured PBMCs, collected from culture after CMV antigen stimulation. The receptors were gathered from a human donor in good health (CMV status not recorded). Some clones in this sample may be carry-over from other donors' samples. Each CDR3 is given with its conserved first and last residue. Fields, in order: V gene, J gene, D gene, clone size, CDR3 DNA, CDR3 protein. A D gene is named only where the DNA matches it firmly. Clone size is stated in some rows and not others, as once, few, many or a class when expanded.

V gene: TRBV12-3/TRBV12-4
J gene: TRBJ2-3
D gene: -
clone size: few
CDR3 DNA: TGTGCCAGCAGTCCCCTGAGGGGAGATACGCAGTATTTT
CDR3 protein: CASSPLRGDTQYF

V gene: TRBV2
J gene: TRBJ2-5
D gene: -
clone size: -
CDR3 DNA: TGTGCCACCATGATGGGGGATACCGCCATCCAAGAGACCCAGTACTTC
CDR3 protein: CATMMGDTAIQETQYF

V gene: TRBV7-6
J gene: TRBJ2-7
D gene: TRBD2
clone size: many
CDR3 DNA: TGTGCCAGCACCCCGACGCCCCTAGCGGGAGGGAAAAACGAGCAGTACTTC
CDR3 protein: CASTPTPLAGGKNEQYF

V gene: TRBV7-8
J gene: TRBJ2-1
D gene: TRBD2
clone size: many
CDR3 DNA: TGTGCCAGCAGCTTCTTTAGCGGGAGTGCGGATGAGCAGTTCTTC
CDR3 protein: CASSFFSGSADEQFF

V gene: TRBV14
J gene: TRBJ2-6
D gene: TRBD2
clone size: -
CDR3 DNA: TGTGCCAGCAGCCCCGTTACTAGCGGGAGGTACCATGGGGCCAACGTCCTGACTTTC
CDR3 protein: CASSPVTSGRYHGANVLTF

V gene: TRBV12-5
J gene: TRBJ2-1
D gene: -
clone size: -
CDR3 DNA: TGTGCTAGTGCCCCGAGGCAGAACAATGAGCAGTTCTTC
CDR3 protein: CASAPRQNNEQFF

V gene: TRBV6-2/TRBV6-3
J gene: TRBJ2-7
D gene: -
clone size: -
CDR3 DNA: TGTGCCAGCAGTTACACGAAACAGGGCTGGGACGAGCAGTACTTC
CDR3 protein: CASSYTKQGWDEQYF

V gene: TRBV14
J gene: TRBJ2-3
D gene: TRBD1
clone size: once
CDR3 DNA: TGTGCCAGCAGCCTCGAGCCCTGGACAGGGGTCTCCGCAGATACGCAGTATTTT
CDR3 protein: CASSLEPWTGVSADTQYF

V gene: TRBV6-1
J gene: TRBJ1-4
D gene: -
clone size: -
CDR3 DNA: TGTGCCAGCCTTGGGCGAGCAACTAATGAAAAACTGTTTTTT
CDR3 protein: CASLGRATNEKLFF

V gene: TRBV11-1
J gene: TRBJ2-5
D gene: -
clone size: -
CDR3 DNA: TGTGCCAGCAGCTGGGGAGGAGAGACCCAGTACTTC
CDR3 protein: CASSWGGETQYF

V gene: TRBV20-1
J gene: TRBJ2-1
D gene: -
clone size: -
CDR3 DNA: TGCAGTGCGAAGCGTCCGCAGGGGGGTTCCTACAATGAGCAGTTCTTC
CDR3 protein: CSAKRPQGGSYNEQFF

V gene: TRBV7-2
J gene: TRBJ1-3
D gene: -
clone size: -
CDR3 DNA: TGTGCCAGCAGCTTAGCGGCCAGTTTCTCTGGAAACACCATATATTTT
CDR3 protein: CASSLAASFSGNTIYF

V gene: TRBV28
J gene: TRBJ2-3
D gene: TRBD2
clone size: few
CDR3 DNA: TGTGCCAGCAGGGGACTAGCGCCCACAGATACGCAGTATTTT
CDR3 protein: CASRGLAPTDTQYF

V gene: TRBV28
J gene: TRBJ2-1
D gene: -
clone size: many
CDR3 DNA: TGTGCCAGCTCAGGCGGAGGGATTAAATCAAATGAGCAGTTCTTC
CDR3 protein: CASSGGGIKSNEQFF

V gene: TRBV28
J gene: TRBJ2-2
D gene: -
clone size: few
CDR3 DNA: TGTGCCAGCAGTTTCCTGAGTTTAGACATTACCGGGGAGCTGTTTTTT
CDR3 protein: CASSFLSLDITGELFF

V gene: TRBV27
J gene: TRBJ2-6
D gene: -
clone size: few
CDR3 DNA: TGTGCCAGCAGTTTCGATGGGTTGAACTCTGGGGCCAACGTCCTGACTTTC
CDR3 protein: CASSFDGLNSGANVLTF

V gene: TRBV7-3
J gene: TRBJ2-2
D gene: -
clone size: many
CDR3 DNA: TGTGCCAGCAGCTCCAATTATGCCGGGGAGCTGTTTTTT
CDR3 protein: CASSSNYAGELFF

V gene: TRBV11-2
J gene: TRBJ1-1
D gene: -
clone size: -
CDR3 DNA: TGTGCCAGCAGCCGTCTTTCTGAAGCTTTCTTT
CDR3 protein: CASSRLSEAFF

V gene: TRBV5-1
J gene: TRBJ1-1
D gene: TRBD1
clone size: -
CDR3 DNA: TGCGCCAGCAGCTTGGGACAGGGGGCATTGGGGACTGAAGCTTTCTTT
CDR3 protein: CASSLGQGALGTEAFF

V gene: TRBV12-3/TRBV12-4
J gene: TRBJ1-2
D gene: -
clone size: few
CDR3 DNA: TGTGCCAGCAGTTTCGCCGGCTATGGCTACACCTTC
CDR3 protein: CASSFAGYGYTF

V gene: TRBV7-9
J gene: TRBJ1-3
D gene: -
clone size: few
CDR3 DNA: TGTGCCCTGAGGGGGACGGGAAACACCATATATTTT
CDR3 protein: CALRGTGNTIYF

V gene: TRBV7-4
J gene: TRBJ1-5
D gene: -
clone size: -
CDR3 DNA: TGTGCCAGCAGCTTCAATGGGTATGATCAGCCCCAGCATTTT
CDR3 protein: CASSFNGYDQPQHF

V gene: TRBV7-2
J gene: TRBJ2-6
D gene: -
clone size: few
CDR3 DNA: TGTGCCAGCAGCTATAACAGGGCTGGGGCCAACGTCCTGACTTTC
CDR3 protein: CASSYNRAGANVLTF

V gene: TRBV7-9
J gene: TRBJ2-1
D gene: -
clone size: few
CDR3 DNA: TGTGCCAGCCACCTCATGAATGAGCAGTTCTTC
CDR3 protein: CASHLMNEQFF

V gene: TRBV6-5
J gene: TRBJ2-3
D gene: -
clone size: few
CDR3 DNA: TGTGCCAGCAGATCGGACATCGGGGAGACGCAGTATTTT
CDR3 protein: CASRSDIGETQYF

V gene: TRBV7-2
J gene: TRBJ1-3
D gene: -
clone size: -
CDR3 DNA: TGTGCCAGCAGCCCTTCCCTTGTGGACAGCGTCTCTGGAAACACCATATATTTT
CDR3 protein: CASSPSLVDSVSGNTIYF

V gene: TRBV7-3
J gene: TRBJ2-2
D gene: -
clone size: many
CDR3 DNA: TGTGCCAGCAGCTTAAGGGACTCGTACACCGGGGAGCTGTTTTTT
CDR3 protein: CASSLRDSYTGELFF

V gene: TRBV5-4
J gene: TRBJ1-1
D gene: -
clone size: once
CDR3 DNA: TGTGCCAGCAGCTTGGAACAGGGCGGCACTGAAGCTTTCTTT
CDR3 protein: CASSLEQGGTEAFF

V gene: TRBV7-2
J gene: TRBJ2-3
D gene: -
clone size: many
CDR3 DNA: TGTGCCAGCAGCTTAGCGCTCGCAGATACGCAGTATTTT
CDR3 protein: CASSLALADTQYF

V gene: TRBV2
J gene: TRBJ1-2
D gene: TRBD1
clone size: few
CDR3 DNA: TGTGCCAGCAGTCCCAGGACAGGTTTCGTATATGGCTACACCTTC
CDR3 protein: CASSPRTGFVYGYTF

V gene: TRBV10-3
J gene: TRBJ2-7
D gene: -
clone size: -
CDR3 DNA: TGTGCCATCAGTGGGACTAACCGGGGGGAGCAGTACTTC
CDR3 protein: CAISGTNRGEQYF

V gene: TRBV7-2
J gene: TRBJ2-3
D gene: TRBD2
clone size: many
CDR3 DNA: TGTGCCAGCAGCTTGACTAGCGGGAGTTCAGATACGCAGTATTTT
CDR3 protein: CASSLTSGSSDTQYF

V gene: TRBV7-6
J gene: TRBJ2-5
D gene: -
clone size: many
CDR3 DNA: TGTGCCAGCAGCTTATCCCTACTAGAAGAGACCCAGTACTTC
CDR3 protein: CASSLSLLEETQYF

V gene: TRBV12-3/TRBV12-4
J gene: TRBJ2-7
D gene: TRBD2
clone size: -
CDR3 DNA: TGTGCCAGCCAACCGGGACTAGCTGGCGAGCAGTACTTC
CDR3 protein: CASQPGLAGEQYF

V gene: TRBV7-6
J gene: TRBJ2-2
D gene: TRBD1
clone size: few
CDR3 DNA: TGTGCCAGCAGCTCCTTTGACAGGGGGAGTACCGGGGAGCTGTTTTTT
CDR3 protein: CASSSFDRGSTGELFF

V gene: TRBV7-9
J gene: TRBJ2-3
D gene: TRBD2
clone size: few
CDR3 DNA: TGTGCCAGCAACCGCCGAGCGGGAGGAGGGTCAGATACGCAGTATTTT
CDR3 protein: CASNRRAGGGSDTQYF

V gene: TRBV19
J gene: TRBJ1-3
D gene: -
clone size: few
CDR3 DNA: TGTGCCAGTAGTATAAGGTCTGGAAACACCATATATTTT
CDR3 protein: CASSIRSGNTIYF

V gene: TRBV7-2
J gene: TRBJ2-1
D gene: TRBD2
clone size: many
CDR3 DNA: TGTGCCAGCAGCTTCCCCGTAGGGACTAGAATGAATGAGCAGTTCTTC
CDR3 protein: CASSFPVGTRMNEQFF